The 21 T cell receptor beta chains listed next were all sequenced from one sample in a study of graft-versus-host responses after intestinal transplantation. Produced via immunoSEQ multiplex PCR; TCRdb's table is partial and in-frame only. In the table there are around 130,000 clones, around nine tenths of which are singletons. Their antigen targets remain unknown. This specimen was unstimulated CD4+ T cells sorted from spleen or lymph node cells, taken before intestinal transplant. Receptor source: a human donor who received an intestinal transplant.

CDR3 sequence (DNA): TGTGCCAGCACTGACCGAAGATCCAACATGAACACTGAAGCTTTCTTT. As protein: CASTDRRSNMNTEAFF. The chain has TRBV2 and TRBJ1-1; D is unclear. Trimming stripped 7 bases from V and 0 bases from J, with 18 bases between. Per the germline V gene, CDR1 is SNHLY and CDR2 is FYNNEI. There are 16 residues in the CDR3. The full variable domain, in which reference TRBV2 and TRBJ1-1 provide the parts outside the CDR3, is EPEVTQTPSHQVTQMGQEVILRCVPISNHLYFYWYRQILGQKVEFLVSFYNNEISEKSEIFDDQFSVERPDGSNFTLKIRSTKLEDSAMYFCASTDRRSNMNTEAFFGQGTRLTVV.

The chain links TRBV10-2 to TRBJ1-1, with D maybe TRBD1 (5 bases). The V gene's germline CDR1 is WSHSY and CDR2 SAAADI. V was clipped by 7 bases and J by 0 bases, with 9 bases between them. This CDR3 has 13 residues. CDR3 residues: CASTRQLNTEAFF. As DNA, the CDR3 is TGCGCCAGCACCCGACAGCTGAACACTGAAGCTTTCTTT.

The chain uses TRBV7-2 and TRBJ1-4; D possibly corresponds to TRBD1 (5 bases). Per germline, CDR1 SGHTA and CDR2 FQGNSA. V dropped 4 bases and J dropped 7 bases, with 16 bases sitting between them. The CDR3 has 15 amino acids. The CDR3 region is CASSSPGRAAEKLFF. CDR3 in DNA: TGTGCCAGCAGCTCCCCTGGCAGGGCCGCTGAAAAACTGTTTTTT.

The V and J genes are TRBV4-1 and TRBJ2-3; maybe TRBD1 (7 bases). V lost 7 bases and J lost 3, with 14 bases in between. This CDR3 has 14 residues. Germline V gene lookup returns CDR1 MGHRA and CDR2 YSYEKL. In DNA, the CDR3 is TGCGCCAGCATGGAGGGGGCGTTGACAGATACGCAGTATTTT. Protein sequence: CASMEGALTDTQYF.

The rearrangement joins TRBV6-1 to TRBJ2-1; TRBD2 agrees at 12 bases. The CDR3 is 15 residues long. CDR1 is MNHNS, CDR2 SASEGT, per germline. J lost 3 bases, V lost 5 bases, and 2 bases had no gene match. The CDR3 DNA follows: TGTGCCAGCAGTCGGACTAGCGGGATCTACAATGAGCAGTTCTTC. Protein product: CASSRTSGIYNEQFF.

This clone was recorded only once. The CDR3 loop is CASSQERTAAFYEQYF. CDR3 nucleotides: TGCGCCAGCAGCCAAGAAAGGACTGCGGCCTTCTACGAGCAGTACTTC. V is TRBV4-1 and J is TRBJ2-7; a weak D match, TRBD2 (5 bases). Trimming stripped 0 bases from V and 3 bases from J, with 15 bases between. This CDR3 has 16 residues. Per the germline V gene, CDR1 is MGHRA and CDR2 is YSYEKL.

CDR3 in DNA: TGTGCCAGCAGTGACGAGACTAGCCCCGGGGAGCTGTTTTTT. Translated, it gives CASSDETSPGELFF. The chain carries TRBV6-4 and TRBJ2-2, with 7 bases lining up with TRBD2. With V trimmed by 2 bases and J by 6 bases, 3 bases remained unmatched. The germline V gene has CDR1 MRHNA and CDR2 SNTAGT. The CDR3 sequence is 14 residues long.

The table lists this clone with a count of one. The chain uses TRBV28 and TRBJ2-1; a weak D match, TRBD1 (5 bases). The germline CDR1 and CDR2 sequences are MDHEN and SYDVKM. V lost 3 bases to trimming and J lost 9 bases, with 9 bases between them. This CDR3 contains 12 residues. CDR3 residues: CASSFQGGEQFF. CDR3 bases: TGTGCCAGCAGTTTCCAGGGCGGTGAGCAGTTCTTC. Filled out from reference TRBV28 and TRBJ2-1, the complete variable domain reads DVKVTQSSRYLVKRTGEKVFLECVQDMDHENMFWYRQDPGLGLRLIYFSYDVKMKEKGDIPEGYSVSREKKERFSLILESASTNQTSMYLCASSFQGGEQFFGPGTRLTVL.

The J gene is TRBJ1-2, the V gene TRBV6-5, with 9 bases matching TRBD1. The CDR3 length is 14 residues. Germline V gene data show CDR1 as MNHEY and CDR2 as SVGAGI. The trim removed 0 bases at V and 7 bases at J, leaving 3 bases unmatched. The CDR3 nucleotides read TGTGCCAGCAGTTACTCCGGACAGGGGCCTGGCTACACCTTC. Its translation is CASSYSGQGPGYTF.

This chain uses TRBV2 with TRBJ2-2; D not resolved. The CDR3 has 12 residues. Germline V gene sequence: CDR1 SNHLY, CDR2 FYNNEI. Trimming shortened V by 6 bases and J by 5 bases, and 7 bases separated the two germline ends. This CDR3 is CASREVTGELFF. CDR3 bases: TGTGCCAGCAGAGAGGTAACCGGGGAGCTGTTTTTT.

The CDR3 DNA reads as TGTGCCAGCAGCTTGCTGGGGGGGCCTGGGGATGAGCAGTTCTTC. Its protein product is CASSLLGGPGDEQFF. This sequence joins TRBV5-6 and TRBJ2-1; D may be TRBD2 (7 bases). There are 15 residues in the CDR3. CDR1 and CDR2 from the germline V gene are SGHDT and YYEEEE. Trimming pared 1 base from V and 8 bases from J, leaving 16 bases between.

The V gene is TRBV30, the J gene TRBJ1-5; unclear D gene. The CDR3 has 13 residues. Deletions cut 1 base from V and 4 bases from J, with 8 bases between. CDR1 and CDR2 (germline): GTSNPN, SVGIG (reference sequence). CDR3 bases: TGTGCCTGGAGTGGGTCGGTTAATCAGCCCCAGCATTTT. Translating it yields CAWSGSVNQPQHF.

V usage is TRBV5-1 and J usage is TRBJ1-2, with 9 bases matching TRBD1. Germline CDR1 is SGHRS and CDR2 is YFSETQ. This CDR3 is 14 amino acids long. J was trimmed by 6 bases and V by 3 bases; bases with no gene match: 6. CDR3 sequence (DNA): TGCGCCAGCAGCTCCCTAGGGACAGGGAATGGCTACACCTTC. This sequence encodes CASSSLGTGNGYTF.

The chain recombines TRBV7-9 with TRBJ2-1, with 9 bases that match TRBD2. J lost 6 bases, V lost 2 bases, and 11 bases had no gene match. Germline V CDR1 and CDR2: SEHNR, FQNEAQ (reference sequence). This CDR3 is built from 17 residues. The CDR3: CASSLWVGTSFPNEQFF. CDR3 bases: TGTGCCAGCAGCTTATGGGTTGGGACTAGCTTCCCCAATGAGCAGTTCTTC. The whole variable domain, remainder taken from reference TRBV7-9 and TRBJ2-1, is DTGVSQNPRHKITKRGQNVTFRCDPISEHNRLYWYRQTLGQGPEFLTYFQNEAQLEKSRLLSDRFSAERPKGSFSTLEIQRTEQGDSAMYLCASSLWVGTSFPNEQFFGPGTRLTVL.

J is TRBJ2-2 and V is TRBV5-1; D is ambiguous. The V end lost 2 bases, the J end lost 8 bases, and 10 bases lay between the germline ends. CDR1 is SGHRS and CDR2 is YFSETQ in the germline V gene. The CDR3 is made up of 13 amino acids. The CDR3 sequence is CASSLVWSGELFF. In DNA, the CDR3 is TGCGCCAGCAGCTTAGTTTGGTCAGGGGAGCTGTTTTTT.

The genes are TRBV5-1 and TRBJ1-3, with D uncertain. The CDR3 spans 14 residues. Trimming pared 4 bases from V and 0 bases from J, leaving 8 bases between. From germline, CDR1 is SGHRS and CDR2 YFSETQ. DNA for the CDR3: TGCGCCAGCAGCCCGGAGGGCTCTGGAAACACCATATATTTT. This gives the protein CASSPEGSGNTIYF.

The chain carries TRBV4-1 and TRBJ2-3; TRBD2 is a possible D gene (5 bases). The ends were cut back, 2 bases at V and 9 bases at J, with 15 bases in the middle. The CDR3 has 14 amino acids. In germline, CDR1 is MGHRA, CDR2 YSYEKL. DNA of the CDR3: TGCGCCAGCAGCCAAATGGAGGCCCAAGGGACGCAGTATTTT. Translation: CASSQMEAQGTQYF.

This chain joins TRBV6-5 and TRBJ1-1, with no clear D. Between the trimmed V and J ends, which lost 5 bases and 5 bases, there was a span of 12 bases. The length of the CDR3 is 13 residues. From germline, CDR1 is MNHEY and CDR2 SVGAGI. CDR3 in DNA: TGTGCCAGCAGTCTGACAAGGAGGACTGAAGCTTTCTTT. Translating gives CASSLTRRTEAFF.

V and J are TRBV29-1 and TRBJ1-4; 8 nucleotides match TRBD1. CDR3 size: 18 residues. V trimming: 7 bases; J trimming: 0 bases; junction bases outside the gene matches: 16. Germline lookup yields CDR1 SQVTM and CDR2 ANQGSEA. CDR3 sequence reads: CSAGGGSTGATTNEKLFF. The DNA for the CDR3 is TGCAGCGCTGGAGGGGGATCGACAGGGGCAACAACTAATGAAAAACTGTTTTTT.

V usage is TRBV4-2 and J usage is TRBJ1-4; TRBD1 aligns across 9 bases. CDR3 length: 18 residues. Germline V gene sequence: CDR1 LGHNA, CDR2 YNFKEQ. V shed 0 bases and J 1 base; nucleotides not matched to a gene: 6. This CDR3 reads CASSQDRDRVGTNEKLFF. CDR3 bases: TGTGCCAGCAGCCAAGATAGGGACAGGGTGGGAACTAATGAAAAACTGTTTTTT.

This clone was observed a few times. The rearrangement uses TRBV6-6 and TRBJ1-6, with D possibly being TRBD1 (6 bases). The CDR3 consists of 15 residues. V lost 7 bases to trimming and J lost 6 bases, with 16 bases between them. The germline gives CDR1 MNHNY, CDR2 SVGAGI (reference sequence). Here the CDR3 reads CASTAQGGGNSPLHF. The DNA of the CDR3 is TGTGCCAGCACCGCCCAAGGAGGGGGTAATTCACCCCTCCACTTT.